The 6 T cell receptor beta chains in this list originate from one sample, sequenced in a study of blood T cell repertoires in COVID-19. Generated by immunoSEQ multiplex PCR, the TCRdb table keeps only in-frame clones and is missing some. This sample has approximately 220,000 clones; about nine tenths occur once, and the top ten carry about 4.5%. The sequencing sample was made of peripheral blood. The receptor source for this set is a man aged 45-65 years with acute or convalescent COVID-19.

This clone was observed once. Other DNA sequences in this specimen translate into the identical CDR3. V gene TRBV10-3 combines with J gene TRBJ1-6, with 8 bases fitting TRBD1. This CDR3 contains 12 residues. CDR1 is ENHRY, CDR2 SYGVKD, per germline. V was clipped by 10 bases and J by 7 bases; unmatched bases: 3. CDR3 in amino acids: CATRQGNSPLHF. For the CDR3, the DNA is TGTGCCACCCGACAGGGGAATTCACCCCTCCACTTT.

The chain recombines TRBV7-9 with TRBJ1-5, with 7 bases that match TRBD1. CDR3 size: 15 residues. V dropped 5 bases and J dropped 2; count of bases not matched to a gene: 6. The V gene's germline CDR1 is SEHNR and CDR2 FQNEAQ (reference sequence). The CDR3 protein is CASSPTGNGNQPQHF. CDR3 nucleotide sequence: TGTGCCAGCAGCCCGACAGGGAATGGCAATCAGCCCCAGCATTTT.

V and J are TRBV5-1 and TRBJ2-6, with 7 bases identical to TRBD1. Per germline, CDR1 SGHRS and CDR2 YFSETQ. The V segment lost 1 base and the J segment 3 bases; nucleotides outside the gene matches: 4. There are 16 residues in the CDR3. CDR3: CASSLTGASGANVLTF. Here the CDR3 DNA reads TGCGCCAGCAGCTTGACAGGGGCCAGTGGGGCCAACGTCCTGACTTTC.

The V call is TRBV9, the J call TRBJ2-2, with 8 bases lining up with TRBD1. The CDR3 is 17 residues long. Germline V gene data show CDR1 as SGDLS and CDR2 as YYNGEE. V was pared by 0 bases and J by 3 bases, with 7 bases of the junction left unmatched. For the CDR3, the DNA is TGTGCCAGCAGCGTAGCTAGGACAGGGCTATACACCGGGGAGCTGTTTTTT. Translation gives CASSVARTGLYTGELFF.

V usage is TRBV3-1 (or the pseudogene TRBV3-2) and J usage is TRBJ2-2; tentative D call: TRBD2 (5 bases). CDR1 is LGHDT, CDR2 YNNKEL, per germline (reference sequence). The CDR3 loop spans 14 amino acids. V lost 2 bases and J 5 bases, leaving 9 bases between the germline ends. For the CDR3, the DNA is TGTGCCAGCAGCCAACGAACGGGAACCGGGGAGCTGTTTTTT. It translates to CASSQRTGTGELFF.

The CDR3 loop reads CSADTDRNTEAFF. The CDR3 DNA reads as TGCAGCGCCGATACGGACAGGAACACTGAAGCTTTCTTT. The chain couples TRBV29-1 to TRBJ1-1; possibly TRBD1 for D (6 bases). Germline-derived CDR1 and CDR2 are SQVTM and ANQGSEA. V gave up 7 bases and J gave up 1 base, with 13 bases separating them. The CDR3 is 13 residues long.